These 25 T cell receptor beta chains originate from one sample sequenced in a study of T-cell reconstitution after alpha-beta-depleted transplantation in children (dated by TCRdb to about 2016). Library construction relied on PCR. Instrument used: Illumina HiSeq 2500. To normalize quantification of the TCRbeta repertoire, the TCR libraries were built with molecular barcoding that relied on unique molecular identifiers. Starting from the raw public reads, TCRdb applied fastp trimming at Q25, assembled clones with MiXCR and retained in-frame beta chains. One record per CDR3 amino acid sequence lists the most common genes and DNA. A total of 250,000 to 400,000 distinct CDR3 sequences appear in this sample, 20% to 30% of them only once. The ten biggest clones cover roughly 11% of the sample. In light of the paper, this sample's treatment or condition label describes: allogeneic hematopoietic cell transplantation with graft depleted of TCRalphabeta T cells and CD19 B cells.

The specimen comprised PBMCs, mostly from graft donor cells, sampled 180 days after TCRalphabeta/CD19-depleted stem cell transplant. The origin of the receptors is a male patient aged 10 to 17 who had a stem cell transplant for acute lymphoblastic leukemia, so the T cells may come from the graft donor.

The chain has TRBV12-3 or TRBV12-4 and TRBJ1-5, with a possible D match to TRBD1 (6 bases). This CDR3 is built from 14 residues. V lost 6 bases to trimming and J lost 5 bases, with 14 bases between them. CDR3 coding DNA: TGTGCCAGCAGGGGCCAGACAGGCCATCAGCCCCAGCATTTT. Translating it yields CASRGQTGHQPQHF.

This clonotype appeared many times. The chain has TRBV5-1 and TRBJ2-2, with D possibly TRBD2 on 5 matching bases. The V gene lost 0 bases and the J gene lost 6 bases, with 12 bases spanning the gap. The CDR3 loop spans 15 amino acids. Germline V gene sequence: CDR1 SGHRS, CDR2 YFSETQ. The CDR3 DNA reads TGCGCCAGCAGCTTGGGATCGGCGGGCGCCGGGGAGCTGTTTTTT. This encodes CASSLGSAGAGELFF.

This clonotype came up a few times. This chain connects TRBV20-1 to TRBJ1-2, with 7 bases aligning to TRBD1. The CDR3 extends over 14 amino acids. Looked up from germline, CDR1 is DFQATT and CDR2 is SNEGSKA (reference sequence). Germline trimming cut 4 bases from V and 4 bases from J; bases unmatched to any gene: 9. CDR3 region: CSATNRGKGYGYTF. The CDR3 nucleotides are TGCAGTGCTACTAACAGGGGAAAAGGCTATGGCTACACCTTC.

This clonotype was found a few times. This chain uses TRBV24-1 with TRBJ2-2, with 7 bases that match TRBD1. Germline V gene lookup returns CDR1 KGHDR and CDR2 SFDVKD. The CDR3 runs 16 residues. Unmatched junction bases numbered 5, after V lost 4 bases and J lost 1 base. CDR3 bases: TGTGCCACCAGTGACCCTGGACAGGTGAACACCGGGGAGCTGTTTTTT. Translating it yields CATSDPGQVNTGELFF.

The chain employs TRBV7-6 and TRBJ2-2, with 7 nucleotides matching TRBD2. Germline-derived CDR1 and CDR2 are SGHVS and FNYEAQ. Trimming removed 0 bases from V and 4 bases from J; junction bases left unmatched: 2. The CDR3 consists of 15 residues. CDR3 sequence: CASSLAGRLTGELFF. The CDR3 DNA reads TGTGCCAGCAGCTTAGCCGGGAGGCTCACCGGGGAGCTGTTTTTT.

In this sample, this clonotype turned up a few times. The chain uses TRBV20-1 and TRBJ2-1; TRBD2 matches at 11 bases. This CDR3 has 19 residues. Germline V CDR1 and CDR2: DFQATT, SNEGSKA (reference sequence). V shed 5 bases and J 10 bases; nucleotides not matched to a gene: 25. CDR3 sequence reads: CSAPRLAGRANGGPKEQFF. The DNA for the CDR3 is TGCAGTGCTCCTCGACTAGCGGGAAGGGCTAATGGGGGGCCAAAGGAGCAGTTCTTC.

V and J are TRBV4-1 and TRBJ2-5, with TRBD2 matching over 7 bases. The CDR3 extends over 15 amino acids. The trim removed 4 bases at V and 5 bases at J, leaving 10 bases unmatched. Germline V gene sequence: CDR1 MGHRA, CDR2 YSYEKL. Here the CDR3 DNA reads TGCGCCAGCAGCCTTACCTCACTAGCGCGGGAGACCCAGTACTTC. It specifies CASSLTSLARETQYF.

The chain uses TRBV29-1 and TRBJ2-7; maybe TRBD1 (6 bases). Germline CDR1 and CDR2: SQVTM and ANQGSEA. V was clipped by 5 bases and J by 2 bases, with 13 bases between them. This CDR3 contains 13 residues. This CDR3 reads CSVRTVGAYEQYF. DNA of the CDR3: TGCAGCGTTCGGACAGTGGGCGCCTACGAGCAGTACTTC.

This clonotype has only a few counts. This chain joins TRBV5-5 and TRBJ1-5; D is possibly TRBD1 (6 bases). Per germline, CDR1 SGHKS and CDR2 YYEKEE (reference sequence). The CDR3 is 15 residues long. V lost 4 bases to trimming and J lost 0 bases, with 11 bases between them. DNA for the CDR3: TGTGCCAGCAGCATGACAGGTTATAGCAATCAGCCCCAGCATTTT. Residues: CASSMTGYSNQPQHF.

This clonotype was counted a few times. This sequence joins TRBV5-6 and TRBJ2-3; D may be TRBD1 (7 bases). The CDR3 runs to 16 residues. From germline, CDR1 is SGHDT and CDR2 YYEEEE. Deletions cut 4 bases from V and 2 bases from J, with 17 bases between. The CDR3 sequence: CASSPLTGRDTDTQYF. CDR3 bases: TGTGCCAGCAGCCCGTTGACAGGGCGGGACACAGATACGCAGTATTTT.

This clonotype was observed a handful of times. The chain links TRBV9 to TRBJ2-3; TRBD1 aligns across 9 bases. Germline assignment: CDR1 SGDLS and CDR2 YYNGEE. The CDR3 sequence is 17 residues long. The ends lost 0 bases at V and 3 bases at J; junction bases unmatched: 8. CDR3 nucleotide sequence: TGTGCCAGCAGCGTAGAGCTTCGACAGGGGGATACAGATACGCAGTATTTT. This gives the protein CASSVELRQGDTDTQYF.

The J gene is TRBJ2-2, the V gene TRBV5-6, with 9 bases identical to TRBD2. V shed 4 bases, J shed 7 bases, and the junction held 8 bases outside the gene matches. Looked up from germline, CDR1 is SGHDT and CDR2 is YYEEEE. This CDR3 contains 15 residues. The chain's CDR3 is CASSGAGGLIGELFF. The CDR3 nucleotides read TGTGCCAGCAGCGGCGCGGGGGGGTTAATCGGGGAGCTGTTTTTT. Full variable domain (rest looked up from reference TRBV5-6 and TRBJ2-2): DAGVTQSPTHLIKTRGQQVTLRCSPKSGHDTVSWYQQALGQGPQFIFQYYEEEERQRGNFPDRFSGHQFPNYSSELNVNALLLGDSALYLCASSGAGGLIGELFFGEGSRLTVL.

This clonotype appeared a few times. The J gene is TRBJ2-7, the V gene TRBV27; 7 nucleotides align to TRBD2. CDR3 size: 16 residues. Per germline, CDR1 MNHEY and CDR2 SMNVEV (reference sequence). After removal of 1 base from V and 0 bases from J, the junction contained 6 bases not matched to a gene. The CDR3 region has the DNA TGTGCCAGCAGTTTATTTGCGGGAGCTACCTCCTACGAGCAGTACTTC. It specifies CASSLFAGATSYEQYF.

This clonotype turned up a few times. This rearrangement joins TRBV5-1 to TRBJ2-4; possibly TRBD2 for D (6 bases). The CDR3 sequence is 17 residues long. Trimming removed 5 bases at V and 0 bases at J, with 18 bases between. Looked up from germline, CDR1 is SGHRS and CDR2 is YFSETQ. CDR3 nucleotides: TGCGCCAGCAGACGTTTCCCGGGACTCTTAGCCAAAAACATTCAGTACTTC. The encoded protein is CASRRFPGLLAKNIQYF. The full variable domain, with the rest looked up from reference TRBV5-1 and TRBJ2-4, is KAGVTQTPRYLIKTRGQQVTLSCSPISGHRSVSWYQQTPGQGLQFLFEYFSETQRNKGNFPGRFSGRQFSNSRSEMNVSTLELGDSALYLCASRRFPGLLAKNIQYFGAGTRLSVL.

The sample holds a few counts of this clonotype. The J gene is TRBJ2-3, the V gene TRBV2; no clear D. The germline V and J ends were trimmed by 5 bases and 1 base, with 7 bases remaining between them. The V gene's germline CDR1 is SNHLY and CDR2 FYNNEI. This CDR3 comprises 13 residues. The CDR3 is CASSLFGTDTQYF. CDR3 nucleotides: TGTGCCAGCAGTCTTTTCGGCACAGATACGCAGTATTTT.

CDR3 in amino acids: CASSQRTSFDEQYF. CDR3 DNA: TGCGCCAGCAGCCAAAGGACTAGTTTCGACGAGCAGTACTTC. This sequence joins TRBV4-1 and TRBJ2-7; the match to TRBD2 covers 7 bases. The CDR3 length is 14 residues. Germline assignment: CDR1 MGHRA and CDR2 YSYEKL. J lost 5 bases, V lost 2 bases, and 6 bases had no gene match.

The chain employs TRBV5-1 and TRBJ2-7; maybe TRBD2 (6 bases). Germline lookup yields CDR1 SGHRS and CDR2 YFSETQ. V lost 3 bases and J 3 bases, leaving 22 bases between the germline ends. The CDR3 runs to 17 residues. In DNA form, the CDR3 reads TGCGCCAGCAGCTCCCGACCGCGGGGTAGAAGTAGCTACGAGCAGTACTTC. This codes for CASSSRPRGRSSYEQYF.

The gene calls are TRBV14 and TRBJ2-5, with D unresolved. V lost 1 base and J 9 bases, leaving 15 bases between the germline ends. Germline CDR1 SGHDN, CDR2 FVKESK. The CDR3 extends over 14 amino acids. The CDR3 coding sequence is TGTGCCAGCAGCCAAGGAGTCGGGTACGGACCCCAGTACTTC. Translated, it gives CASSQGVGYGPQYF.

This chain links TRBV24-1 with TRBJ2-7; possibly TRBD1 for D (6 bases). V lost 2 bases, J lost 2 bases, and 12 bases lay in between. CDR3 length: 15 residues. The germline CDR1 and CDR2 sequences are KGHDR and SFDVKD. The CDR3 loop is CATSDSRDTTYEQYF. In DNA form, the CDR3 reads TGTGCCACCAGTGATTCTAGGGACACAACCTACGAGCAGTACTTC.

V and J are TRBV28 and TRBJ1-3, with TRBD1 matching 11 bases. Germline V CDR1 and CDR2: MDHEN, SYDVKM. The CDR3 loop spans 20 amino acids. Trimming cost V 3 bases and J 4 bases; bases outside gene matches: 17. The CDR3 DNA reads TGTGCCAGCAGTTTCCCAACCGGGACAGGGGGATTCTGGAGGGGAAACACCATATATTTT. It is translated as CASSFPTGTGGFWRGNTIYF.

The rearrangement joins TRBV19 to TRBJ1-1, with a possible D match to TRBD1 (5 bases). There are 13 residues in the CDR3. Germline-derived CDR1 and CDR2 are LNHDA and SQIVND (reference sequence). Between the trimmed V and J ends, which lost 8 bases and 1 base, there was a span of 11 bases. In DNA, the CDR3 is TGTGCCAGTGGCAAGGGACCGAACACTGAAGCTTTCTTT. Protein: CASGKGPNTEAFF.

Only a few counts were recorded for this clonotype. The chain combines TRBV4-1 with TRBJ1-1, with no clear D. Germline V gene data show CDR1 as MGHRA and CDR2 as YSYEKL. This CDR3 comprises 15 residues. Trimming left V 0 bases short and J 5 bases short, with 13 bases between. The CDR3 sequence: CASSQEYTGWTEAFF. The CDR3 DNA reads as TGCGCCAGCAGCCAAGAATATACGGGGTGGACTGAAGCTTTCTTT.

This clonotype was observed a handful of times. J is TRBJ2-1 and V is TRBV5-4; D is possibly TRBD1 (5 bases). This CDR3 contains 13 residues. Trimming removed 1 base from V and 5 bases from J, with 7 bases in between. CDR1 and CDR2 (germline): SGHNT, YYREEE (reference sequence). The CDR3 nucleotides read TGTGCCAGCAGCTTGATCAGGGACAATGAGCAGTTCTTC. Its protein product is CASSLIRDNEQFF.

The chain links TRBV7-3 to TRBJ2-1, with 10 bases identical to TRBD2. The CDR3 consists of 16 residues. V shed 2 bases, J shed 7 bases, and the junction held 8 bases outside the gene matches. Germline V gene lookup returns CDR1 SGHTA and CDR2 FQGTGA. The CDR3 DNA reads TGTGCCAGCAGCTTAGGGCTAGCGGGAGAAAGTAATGAGCAGTTCTTC. Its translation is CASSLGLAGESNEQFF.

The chain links TRBV12-3 or TRBV12-4 to TRBJ2-1, with D maybe TRBD1 (5 bases). Trimming cost V 8 bases and J 7 bases, with 18 bases left between them. CDR3 size: 14 residues. For the CDR3, the DNA is TGTGCCAGCCATAGCAGGGTACCAATAAATGAGCAGTTCTTC. This sequence encodes CASHSRVPINEQFF.